The source of this T cell receptor beta chain is a study of blood T cells in healthy people across ages. Germline-derived CDR1 and CDR2 are MNHEY and SMNVEV (reference sequence). The CDR3 totals 14 residues. V lost 4 bases and J lost 3, with 13 bases in between. Next came a second PCR, run for about 7 to 12 cycles, which used a sample-barcoded 5' primer along with a J-beta primer mix. TCRdb redid the calling of the 5' RACE reads with MiXCR, one entry per CDR3 protein. This table holds roughly 1,300,000 distinct CDR3 sequences, 59% found once. This clonotype was picked up a small number of times. Sequencing was carried out using blood. The source of this sequence is a man aged 18 to 29 in good health. The genes are TRBV27 and TRBJ2-7; D unresolved. The CDR3 loop reads CASSWKGSGYEQYF. The CDR3 DNA reads as TGTGCCAGCAGTTGGAAAGGGTCAGGCTACGAGCAGTACTTC.